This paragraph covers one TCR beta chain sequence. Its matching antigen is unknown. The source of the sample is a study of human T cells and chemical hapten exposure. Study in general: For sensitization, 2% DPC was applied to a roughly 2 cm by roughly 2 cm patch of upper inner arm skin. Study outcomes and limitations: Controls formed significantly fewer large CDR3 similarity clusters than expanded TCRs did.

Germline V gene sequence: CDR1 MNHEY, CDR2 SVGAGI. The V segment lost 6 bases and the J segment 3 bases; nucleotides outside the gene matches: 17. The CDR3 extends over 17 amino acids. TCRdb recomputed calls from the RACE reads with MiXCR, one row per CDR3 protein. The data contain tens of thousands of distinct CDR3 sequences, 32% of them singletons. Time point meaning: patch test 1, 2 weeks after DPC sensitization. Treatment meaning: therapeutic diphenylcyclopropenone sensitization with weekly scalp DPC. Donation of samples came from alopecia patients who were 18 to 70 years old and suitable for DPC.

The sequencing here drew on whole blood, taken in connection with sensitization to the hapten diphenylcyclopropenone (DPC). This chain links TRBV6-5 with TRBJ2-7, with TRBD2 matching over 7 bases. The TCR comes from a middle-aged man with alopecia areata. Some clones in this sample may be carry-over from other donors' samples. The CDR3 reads CASRPAGLGGKNYEQYF. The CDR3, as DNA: TGTGCCAGCAGACCCGCGGGATTGGGGGGGAAGAACTACGAGCAGTACTTC.